This is a list of T cell receptor beta chains from one sample in a study of blood T cell repertoires in COVID-19. Sequencing was performed with immunoSEQ multiplex PCR; in TCRdb, only in-frame clones are kept and a portion is missing. This sample has about 240,000 clones, with around 81% found just once. Material: peripheral blood. The receptors originated from a woman older than 75 with COVID-19, enrolled during active disease. Each CDR3 is given with its conserved first and last residue. D genes are given only for firm matches. Where a row states a size, it is once, few, many or the class of an expanded clone; other rows omit it.

D gene,V gene,clone size,J gene,CDR3 protein,CDR3 DNA
-,TRBV21-1,-,TRBJ2-7,CARQGPYEQYF,TGTGCCAGGCAGGGCCCCTACGAGCAGTACTTC
-,TRBV5-4,-,TRBJ1-2,CASSLYGFGYTF,TGTGCCAGCAGCTTGTACGGGTTTGGCTACACCTTC
TRBD2,TRBV9,-,TRBJ2-1,CASSVGTGGTGEQFF,TGTGCCAGCAGCGTAGGAACGGGGGGAACGGGTGAGCAGTTCTTC
-,TRBV5-1,once,TRBJ1-1,CASSLISGEGTEAFF,TGCGCCAGCAGCTTGATCTCAGGGGAGGGCACTGAAGCTTTCTTT
-,TRBV7-9,once,TRBJ1-5,CASSLTQTGNQPQHF,TGTGCCAGCAGCCTGACCCAGACAGGTAATCAGCCCCAGCATTTT
TRBD1,TRBV6-1,-,TRBJ1-2,CASSEAQGSSYGYTF,TGTGCCAGCAGTGAGGCACAGGGGTCTAGCTATGGCTACACCTTC
TRBD1,TRBV5-4,-,TRBJ1-2,CASSSLQGRAGYTF,TGTGCCAGCAGCTCGTTACAGGGGCGTGCTGGCTACACCTTC
-,TRBV19,-,TRBJ1-2,CASSSTILPVANYGYTF,TGTGCCAGTAGTTCCACGATTCTACCGGTGGCTAACTATGGCTACACCTTC
-,TRBV30,-,TRBJ2-3,CAWTTFKSTDTQYF,TGTGCCTGGACTACGTTTAAGTCCACAGATACGCAGTATTTT
-,TRBV6-6,many,TRBJ1-1,CASTWDIYTEAFF,TGTGCCAGCACTTGGGACATTTACACTGAAGCTTTCTTT
TRBD2,TRBV10-3,-,TRBJ2-2,CAISGLAGYSGELFF,TGTGCCATCAGTGGGCTAGCGGGATATTCCGGGGAGCTGTTTTTT
TRBD1,TRBV19,-,TRBJ1-1,CASSTDRGNTEAFF,TGTGCCAGTAGTACCGACAGGGGTAACACTGAAGCTTTCTTT
TRBD1,TRBV19,-,TRBJ1-1,CATYYVSRGSLEAFF,TGTGCCACCTACTATGTATCCAGGGGGAGTCTTGAAGCTTTCTTT
-,TRBV7-2,-,TRBJ1-4,CASSLAAGLNEKLFF,TGTGCCAGCAGCTTAGCAGCAGGCCTTAATGAAAAACTGTTTTTT
-,TRBV7-2,-,TRBJ2-2,CASSLRLPNTGELFF,TGTGCCAGCAGCCTCAGGTTACCGAACACCGGGGAGCTGTTTTTT
-,TRBV9,-,TRBJ2-3,CASSVGGPDTQYF,TGTGCCAGCAGCGTCGGTGGTCCAGATACGCAGTATTTT
TRBD1,TRBV28,-,TRBJ1-2,CASRIQGGYGYTF,TGTGCCAGCAGGATACAGGGGGGCTATGGCTACACCTTC
TRBD1,TRBV5-5,-,TRBJ1-1,CASSFLEGASTEAFF,TGTGCCAGCAGCTTTTTGGAGGGGGCGAGCACTGAAGCTTTCTTT
TRBD1,TRBV4-3,few,TRBJ1-2,CASSQVILGQGNYGYTF,TGCGCCAGCAGCCAAGTGATTCTCGGACAGGGAAACTATGGCTACACCTTC
-,TRBV28,-,TRBJ1-5,CASRYGGGNNQPQHF,TGTGCCAGCAGGTATGGAGGAGGGAACAATCAGCCCCAGCATTTT
TRBD2,TRBV7-2,-,TRBJ2-4,CASSSPGLAGLHIQYF,TGTGCCAGCAGCTCCCCGGGACTAGCGGGATTGCACATTCAGTACTTC